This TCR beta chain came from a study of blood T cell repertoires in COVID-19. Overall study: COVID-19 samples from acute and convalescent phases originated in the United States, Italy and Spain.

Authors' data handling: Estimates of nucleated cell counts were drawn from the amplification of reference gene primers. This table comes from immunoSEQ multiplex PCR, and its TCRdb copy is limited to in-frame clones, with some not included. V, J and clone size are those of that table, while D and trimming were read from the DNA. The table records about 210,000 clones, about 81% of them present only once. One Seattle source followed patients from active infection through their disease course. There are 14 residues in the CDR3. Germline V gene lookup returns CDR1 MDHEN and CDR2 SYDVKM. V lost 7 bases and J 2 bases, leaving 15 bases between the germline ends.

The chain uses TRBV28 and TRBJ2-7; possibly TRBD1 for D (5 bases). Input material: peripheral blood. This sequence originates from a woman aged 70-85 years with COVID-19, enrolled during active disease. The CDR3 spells CASTVETVPYEQYF. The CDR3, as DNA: TGTGCCAGCACAGTGGAGACAGTTCCCTACGAGCAGTACTTC. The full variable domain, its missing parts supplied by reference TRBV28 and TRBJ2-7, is DVKVTQSSRYLVKRTGEKVFLECVQDMDHENMFWYRQDPGLGLRLIYFSYDVKMKEKGDIPEGYSVSREKKERFSLILESASTNQTSMYLCASTVETVPYEQYFGPGTRLTVT.